This T cell receptor beta chain was sequenced during a study of T cell responses to AZD1222 COVID-19 vaccine listed by TCRdb under 2021. For context, the study as a whole: AZD1222 recipients given second doses at about 4 weeks or at about 12 weeks were pooled, since spike-specific TCR depth and breadth were not found to differ between the two schedules. A total of over 230 trial participants underwent TCR sequencing, of whom roughly 210 had received two doses of AZD1222 and 26 had received two doses of the MenACWY control vaccine. Enrollment into the trials was organized by age into subgroups of 18-55, 56-69 and 70-plus years, and those subgroups contained about 150, 27 and 61 TCR-sequenced participants, respectively. General findings and caveats noted by the study authors: Participants were mostly white British and included more females than males, and it was suggested by the authors that clonal diversity may have been underestimated. Nearly half of unique spike-specific TCRs reportedly recognized epitopes outside regions mutated in the B.1.351 and B.1.1.7 variants. Spike-specific TCR breadth and depth rose significantly after two AZD1222 doses compared with day 0 and with MenACWY recipients. In the small 56-69-year group, the increase in depth fell short of significance, most likely because of low power. No day 14 peak-response samples were available, so repertoires were characterized only after the peak T cell response. Conclusions about previously exposed vaccinees are limited, since just 6 or 7 AZD1222 recipients were seropositive for SARS-CoV-2 at baseline. CD4 TCRs associated with the vaccine covered the entire spike protein, and the dominant responses were in regions 160-218 and 743-854.

Of note for this clone: No antigen is known for it. Per-base qualities were not stored, and no clone one base away is much larger.

The time point label, read with the paper, signifies: baseline before first vaccination. Vaccinee samples were obtained from the UK trials COV001 and COV002, which included a single-blind randomized controlled phase 2/3 trial of AZD1222 (ChAdOx1 nCoV-19) in healthy adults. For TCRbeta chain sequencing, PBMC samples were collected from trial participants at day 0 and at day 28 after the second dose. The CDR3 regions of human TCRbeta chains were subjected to immunosequencing. In the source study's methods: Repertoire TCRs were matched against a reference library of SARS-CoV-2-specific TCRs generated with the MIRA antigen-specificity platform. Breadth was defined as the fraction of unique TCRs that were SARS-CoV-2-associated, and depth was defined as the fraction of total T cells that were SARS-CoV-2-associated. Each spike-specific TCR was assigned to its reactive spike region and to a CD4 or CD8 class using the MIRA data. Log10-transformed breadth and depth values were compared by one-way ANOVA with Sidak's multiple comparisons tests. Held by TCRdb, this immuneACCESS table contains in-frame sequences only and omits some clones. Under half of the omission traces to an unresolved V gene where checked; the cause of the rest is unknown. The DNA gave D and trimming, while V, J and clone size come from that table. The sample table contains more than 85,000 clones; only one count was recorded for about 89% of them. In total, the top ten clones hold less than 8% of the sample.

CDR1 and CDR2 are read off the germline V gene as SGHRS and YFSETQ. V sheds 3 bases and J sheds 0 bases, leaving 6 bases between their ends. Reading from cysteine to phenylalanine, the CDR3 counts 13 amino acids. Here the CDR3 DNA is all that survives: 39 bases in frame from base 1. This material consisted of peripheral blood, taken on day 0 of AZD1222 vaccination. In this chain, TRBV5-1 is recombined with TRBJ1-1; no D gene can be assigned with confidence. The receptor was derived from an adult in good health. CDR3 reads: CASSSHMNTEAFF. The nucleotides read TGCGCCAGCAGCTCACACATGAACACTGAAGCTTTCTTT.